Listed below are T cell receptor beta chains from one sample, sequenced in a study of identical twins. A single record per CDR3 protein comes from TCRdb applying MiXCR to the 5' RACE reads. The sample holds hundreds of thousands of distinct CDR3 sequences, just over 7% seen once. In addition, the sample was reused for a study of yellow fever vaccine responses in identical twins.

Sequencing was performed on PBMCs. These receptors all come from a woman younger than 30 in good health. The CDR3 runs from the conserved cysteine through the conserved F or W. The order of the fields is D gene, V gene, clone size, J gene, CDR3 protein, CDR3 DNA. D genes are given only for firm matches. Clone size, where shown, is once, few, many, or a class for clones that have expanded.

NA	TRBV9	NA	TRBJ1-6	CASSPWTVNNSPLHF	TGTGCCAGCAGCCCCTGGACAGTAAATAATTCACCCCTCCACTTT
NA	TRBV18	NA	TRBJ2-1	CASSPAEKQFF	TGTGCCAGCTCACCAGCGGAGAAGCAGTTCTTC
TRBD2	TRBV4-1	few	TRBJ2-1	CASSQDSGTSANEQFF	TGCGCCAGCAGCCAAGATTCCGGGACTAGCGCTAATGAGCAGTTCTTC
NA	TRBV10-3	NA	TRBJ2-1	CATSGQSNEQFF	TGTGCCACCTCAGGACAATCCAATGAGCAGTTCTTC
TRBD1	TRBV12-3/TRBV12-4	NA	TRBJ2-3	CASSLGTGVGDTDTQYF	TGTGCCAGCAGTTTAGGGACAGGGGTAGGGGACACAGATACGCAGTATTTT
NA	TRBV20-1	NA	TRBJ1-1	CSTAEDLEAFF	TGCTCGACAGCGGAGGACCTTGAAGCTTTCTTT
NA	TRBV2	many	TRBJ2-7	CASSEDAEQYF	TGTGCCAGCAGTGAAGACGCCGAGCAGTACTTC
TRBD2	TRBV20-1	NA	TRBJ2-5	CSARGLAGARETQYF	TGCAGTGCTAGAGGGCTAGCGGGGGCCAGGGAGACCCAGTACTTC
NA	TRBV15	many	TRBJ1-5	CATSRVGNQPQHF	TGTGCCACCAGCAGAGTGGGGAATCAGCCCCAGCATTTT
TRBD2	TRBV12-3/TRBV12-4	many	TRBJ2-5	CASSFSSGGPTQYF	TGTGCCAGCAGTTTCTCTAGCGGGGGGCCGACCCAGTACTTC
TRBD1	TRBV12-3/TRBV12-4	many	TRBJ2-1	CASSLTGSEQFF	TGTGCCAGCAGTTTGACAGGGAGTGAGCAGTTCTTC
TRBD1	TRBV20-1	few	TRBJ2-1	CSASPPPDRGFYEQFF	TGCAGTGCTAGCCCCCCGCCGGACAGGGGTTTCTATGAGCAGTTCTTC
NA	TRBV20-1	NA	TRBJ2-1	CSWPQYNEQFF	TGCAGCTGGCCTCAGTACAATGAGCAGTTCTTC
NA	TRBV12-3/TRBV12-4	few	TRBJ1-3	CASTKGRDPGNTIYF	TGTGCCAGCACCAAGGGGCGCGATCCTGGAAACACCATATATTTT
NA	TRBV3-1	NA	TRBJ2-3	CASSQDRTGTDTQYF	TGTGCCAGCAGCCAAGATCGGACAGGCACAGATACGCAGTATTTT
TRBD1	TRBV7-9	few	TRBJ2-1	CASSPTRDRHNEQFF	TGTGCCAGCAGTCCTACCCGGGACAGGCACAATGAGCAGTTCTTC
TRBD1	TRBV29-1	NA	TRBJ1-2	CSGGDRRDYGYTF	TGCAGCGGGGGGGACAGGCGGGACTATGGCTACACCTTC
NA	TRBV11-2	NA	TRBJ2-7	CASRLGVDYEQYF	TGTGCCAGCAGATTAGGGGTGGACTACGAGCAGTACTTC
TRBD2	TRBV10-2	many	TRBJ2-5	CATEPGLAGVETQYF	TGCGCCACCGAACCGGGACTAGCGGGAGTGGAGACCCAGTACTTC
NA	TRBV6-5	NA	TRBJ2-5	CASSYFPARLDEETQYF	TGTGCCAGCAGTTACTTCCCCGCCCGACTGGACGAGGAGACCCAGTACTTC
NA	TRBV20-1	many	TRBJ2-3	CSAIPLSYPDTQYF	TGCAGTGCTATTCCTTTAAGCTACCCAGATACGCAGTATTTT
NA	TRBV11-2	many	TRBJ2-3	CASSLGPGSDTQYF	TGTGCCAGCAGCTTAGGGCCGGGTTCAGATACGCAGTATTTT
NA	TRBV27	few	TRBJ1-2	CASSSGNNGYTF	TGTGCCAGCAGTTCGGGCAATAATGGCTACACCTTC
NA	TRBV7-9	NA	TRBJ2-1	CASSLYIAYEQFF	TGTGCCAGCAGCTTATATATAGCCTATGAGCAGTTCTTC
NA	TRBV5-1	NA	TRBJ2-5	CASNDGLERGETQYF	TGCGCCAGCAACGACGGGTTAGAGAGGGGAGAGACCCAGTACTTC
TRBD1	TRBV27	few	TRBJ1-1	CASSYRGQITEAFF	TGTGCCAGCAGTTACAGGGGGCAAATCACTGAAGCTTTCTTT
NA	TRBV7-9	NA	TRBJ2-1	CASSFRSAIHLNEQFF	TGTGCCAGCAGTTTCCGGTCAGCGATTCATCTCAATGAGCAGTTCTTC